This TCR beta chain was recorded in a study of blood T cell repertoires in COVID-19. Study-wide background: Collection of acute and convalescent COVID-19 samples took place in the United States, Italy and Spain. In each case, the material was cDNA or gDNA derived from T cells, B-cell-depleted T cells, or PBMCs.

This clone is a singleton in its sample. The germline gives CDR1 MNHEY, CDR2 SMNVEV (reference sequence). The CDR3 totals 16 residues. J gave up 4 bases and V 5 bases, and 11 bases lay outside the gene matches. As originally analysed: Estimates of nucleated cell counts were drawn from the amplification of reference gene primers. Sequencing was performed with immunoSEQ multiplex PCR; in TCRdb, only in-frame clones are kept and a portion is missing. That table is the source of V, J and clone size, and D and trimming were worked out from the DNA. This repertoire shows roughly 32,000 clones, more than 85% found once; its top ten account for around 0.9%.

Material: peripheral blood. The source is a male donor with active COVID-19. The rearrangement uses TRBV27 and TRBJ1-3, with 7 bases that match TRBD1. The CDR3 sequence: CASSHPTGPEGNTIYF. The CDR3, as DNA: TGTGCCAGCAGTCATCCGACAGGGCCCGAAGGAAACACCATATATTTT.